This TCR beta chain is drawn from a study of Tregs in tolerant kidney transplant recipients. Trimming removed 5 bases from V and 4 bases from J, with 17 bases in between. This CDR3 region has 15 residues. Germline CDR1 reads MNHEY; CDR2 reads SMNVEV (reference sequence). Here immunoSEQ multiplex PCR was the method, and the copy in TCRdb shows in-frame clones only, minus some. The repertoire includes tens of thousands of clones, 98% of them detected once, and 0.34% sits in the top ten. Thawed PBMCs were FACS-sorted into unstimulated CD4+CD25+CD127- regulatory T cells, CD4+CD25- non-regulatory cells, CD4 and CD8 cells.

The TCR was taken from a human donor who received a combined kidney and bone marrow transplant. The source was Tregs from blood, collected before the transplant. V gene TRBV27 combines with J gene TRBJ1-1; possible D gene TRBD1, 5 bases. The CDR3 loop reads CASSPTGVGGTEAFF. Written as DNA, the CDR3 is TGTGCCAGCAGTCCTACCGGCGTGGGGGGCACTGAAGCTTTCTTT.